This T cell receptor beta chain came from a study of blood T cells in healthy people across ages. Study-wide results and caveats: Per-million-T-cell TCR beta diversity fell roughly linearly with age.

This clonotype was observed a handful of times. Its antigen is currently unknown. Looked up from germline, CDR1 is LGHDT and CDR2 is YNNKEL (reference sequence). The CDR3 runs 14 residues. V lost 6 bases and J 5 bases, leaving 14 bases between the germline ends. Next came a second PCR, run for roughly 6 to 11 cycles, which used a sample-barcoded 5' primer along with a J-beta primer mix. TCRdb re-analysed the 5' RACE reads in MiXCR, keeping a single row per CDR3 protein. The table shows approximately 810,000 distinct CDR3 sequences, with around 34% occurring only once. The TCR sequence derives from a man between 18 and 35 years old in good health. The specimen sequenced was blood. The V gene is TRBV3-1, the J gene TRBJ2-1, with D perhaps TRBD1 (5 bases). CDR3 in amino acids: CASRQDLSNNEQFF. In DNA, the CDR3 is TGTGCCAGCAGACAGGACCTCAGTAACAATGAGCAGTTCTTC.